A selection of T cell receptor beta chains follows, all from one sample in a study of cytomegalovirus exposure and HLA in healthy donors. Method: immunoSEQ multiplex PCR; TCRdb's copy keeps in-frame clones and lacks some. Of 60,000 to 75,000 clones in the sample, 74% are singletons; the top ten hold over 20%. Sequences were obtained from PBMCs. The receptors were gathered from a woman in her thirties in good health and CMV-seropositive. The CDR3 runs from the conserved cysteine through the conserved F or W. The order of the fields is V gene, J gene, D gene, clone size, CDR3 protein, CDR3 DNA. The D gene is left open where the match is weak. Clone size appears in some rows only: once, few, many, or a class for an expanded clone.

TRBV7-9,TRBJ2-7,TRBD2,.,CASSLTSGPQEQYF,TGTGCCAGCAGCCTGACTAGCGGCCCTCAGGAGCAGTACTTC
TRBV2,TRBJ2-3,.,.,CASSAVTDTQYF,TGTGCCAGTAGTGCTGTAACAGATACGCAGTATTTT
TRBV27,TRBJ2-7,.,few,CASSPRWTFLEQYF,TGTGCCAGCAGCCCCCGATGGACATTTCTCGAGCAGTACTTC
TRBV28,TRBJ1-2,.,.,CASSLGGVGYGYTF,TGTGCCAGCAGTTTAGGAGGGGTCGGCTATGGCTACACCTTC
TRBV30,TRBJ1-5,.,.,CAWSVASGLNQPQHF,TGTGCCTGGAGTGTAGCAAGCGGCTTAAATCAGCCCCAGCATTTT
TRBV5-1,TRBJ1-2,.,few,CASSLMTAREGYTF,TGCGCCAGCAGCTTGATGACCGCTCGGGAAGGCTACACCTTC
TRBV28,TRBJ1-2,.,.,CAIRGVANYGYTF,TGTGCCATACGGGGGGTGGCCAACTATGGCTACACCTTC
TRBV7-2,TRBJ2-5,TRBD2,.,CASSLVLAGETQYF,TGTGCCAGCAGCTTAGTACTAGCGGGAGAGACCCAGTACTTC
TRBV9,TRBJ2-1,.,.,CASSPHSGSPSSYNEQFF,TGTGCCAGCAGCCCCCACTCTGGGAGCCCCAGCTCCTACAATGAGCAGTTCTTC
TRBV19,TRBJ1-2,.,.,CASRGQGHYGYTF,TGTGCCAGTCGGGGCCAGGGGCACTATGGCTACACCTTC